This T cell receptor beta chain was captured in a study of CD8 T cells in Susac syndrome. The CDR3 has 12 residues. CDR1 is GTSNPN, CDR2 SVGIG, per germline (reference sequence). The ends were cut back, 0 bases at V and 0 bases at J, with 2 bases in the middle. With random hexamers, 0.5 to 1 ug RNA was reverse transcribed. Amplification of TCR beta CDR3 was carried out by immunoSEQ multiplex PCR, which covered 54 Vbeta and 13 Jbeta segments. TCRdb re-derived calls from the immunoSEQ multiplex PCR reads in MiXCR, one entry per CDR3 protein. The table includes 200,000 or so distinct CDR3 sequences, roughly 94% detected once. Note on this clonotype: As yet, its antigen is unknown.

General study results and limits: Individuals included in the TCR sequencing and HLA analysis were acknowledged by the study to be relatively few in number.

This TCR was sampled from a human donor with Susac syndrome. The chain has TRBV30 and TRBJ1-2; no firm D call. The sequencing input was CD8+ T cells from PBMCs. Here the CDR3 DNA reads TGTGCCTGGAGTGTAACTAACTATGGCTACACCTTC. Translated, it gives CAWSVTNYGYTF.